Listed here is a single TCR beta chain. This clone was counted once. Its cognate antigen has yet to be identified. Base-call qualities are not available, and no considerably larger clone is one nucleotide away. CDR1 is given as MGHDK and CDR2 as SYGVNS, both from the germline V gene. Including cysteine and phenylalanine, the CDR3 has 15 amino acids. Only CDR3 DNA is held: 45 bases, read in frame from base 1. Trimming removed 7 bases from V and 1 base from J; the gene matches leave 8 bases unexplained. The entry originates in a study of blood T cell repertoires in COVID-19 (dated by TCRdb to between 2020 and 2021). Regarding the study in general: Samples covering the acute and convalescent phases of COVID-19 were provided by collaborators in the United States, Italy and Spain. The material from the prospective study consisted of cDNA or gDNA derived from T cells, B-cell-depleted T cells, or PBMCs. Subjects who had been exposed to COVID-19, were actively infected with it, or had recovered from it provided the deeply sampled blood TCRbeta repertoires that made up the dataset. The repertoires were released in a freely available public database meant as a resource for research on the immune response to SARS-CoV-2. Samples came from the ongoing ImmuneRACE study (first 160 participants) plus 1,254 subjects from 6 global collaborators. The sample metadata nearly always contained a de-identified subject ID, COVID-19 status, age in years and sex. HLA class I and class II types, where available, came from metadata supplied by the sample provider rather than from assay-based typing. The paper's findings and limits, for the study overall: The amount of clinical and demographic metadata varied by source and participant and was provided uncurated.

Collaborating institutions collected whole blood in K2EDTA tubes following their own protocols. Collaborator samples were shipped for TCRbeta analysis as frozen whole blood, isolated PBMCs, or DNA extracted from either sample type. TCRbeta CDR3 regions were amplified from genomic DNA using the immunoSEQ Assay, a bias-controlled multiplex PCR. Per the original workflow: Within the assay, amplification of reference gene primers was used to estimate how many nucleated cells each sample contained. To quantify the absolute abundance of each unique TCRbeta CDR3 rearrangement, sequence reads were collapsed and filtered. For each sample, productive Simpson clonality was calculated as the square root of Simpson's diversity index over productive rearrangements. This immuneACCESS table, as held by TCRdb, lists in-frame sequences with V and J called but not all clones. Of the missing ones, under half trace to an unresolved V gene in checked studies; the others have no known cause. That table furnishes V, J and clone size, whereas the DNA furnished D and trimming. The sample contains tens of thousands of clones, more than 85% of them found a single time. Under 3% of the sample comes from the top ten.

The chain uses TRBV25-1 and TRBJ2-3; a stretch of 7 junction bases matches TRBD1. Sequenced: peripheral blood. This receptor was taken from a man in his sixties with acute or convalescent COVID-19. The CDR3: CASIDRERGTDTQYF. The DNA sequence follows: TGTGCCAGCATCGACAGGGAGAGGGGCACAGATACGCAGTATTTT.